The 15 T cell receptor beta chains given below trace back to one sample, sequenced in a study of blood T cell repertoires in COVID-19. TCRdb keeps only in-frame clones here, not all; method: immunoSEQ multiplex PCR. This table has 110,000 or so clones, roughly 85% appearing once. Sequencing input: peripheral blood. These receptors were obtained from a woman aged 55-69 years with COVID-19, enrolled during active disease.

The chain joins TRBV6-4 to TRBJ2-5, with TRBD1 identical over 7 bases. Germline-derived CDR1 and CDR2 are MRHNA and SNTAGT. This CDR3 region has 13 residues. The V gene end was trimmed by 6 bases and the J gene end by 1 base; junction bases not matched to a gene: 2. In DNA form, the CDR3 reads TGTGCCAGCAGCCGGGACAGCCAAGAGACCCAGTACTTC. It encodes CASSRDSQETQYF.

The chain recombines TRBV11-2 with TRBJ2-5; 10 bases are shared with TRBD2. The CDR3 length is 15 residues. The J segment lost 5 bases and the V segment lost 2 bases, leaving 5 bases of the junction unmatched. Germline lookup yields CDR1 SGHAT and CDR2 FQNNGV. This CDR3 reads CASSLRTSGPETQYF. CDR3 DNA: TGTGCCAGCAGCTTACGGACTAGCGGTCCGGAGACCCAGTACTTC. Together with reference TRBV11-2 and TRBJ2-5, the CDR3 gives the full variable domain: EAGVAQSPRYKIIEKRQSVAFWCNPISGHATLYWYQQILGQGPKLLIQFQNNGVVDDSQLPKDRFSAERLKGVDSTLKIQPAKLEDSAVYLCASSLRTSGPETQYFGPGTRLLVL.

The chain uses TRBV5-5 and TRBJ1-6, with a tentative D call TRBD1 (6 bases). The CDR3 covers 16 residues. Between the trimmed V and J ends, which lost 0 bases and 5 bases, there was a span of 12 bases. CDR1 is SGHKS, CDR2 YYEKEE, per germline (reference sequence). Written as DNA, the CDR3 is TGTGCCAGCAGCTTGGAGACAGGAGCCGATAATTCACCCCTCCACTTT. Its translation: CASSLETGADNSPLHF.

This chain connects TRBV13 to TRBJ2-3, with D perhaps TRBD1 (6 bases). V was clipped by 3 bases and J by 1 base, with 11 bases between them. This CDR3 has 15 residues. Per the germline V gene, CDR1 is PRHDT and CDR2 is FYEKMQ (reference sequence). CDR3 sequence: CASSFAGEGTDTQYF. The CDR3 coding sequence is TGTGCCAGCAGCTTCGCAGGGGAAGGCACAGATACGCAGTATTTT.

The genes are TRBV6-2 or TRBV6-3 and TRBJ1-1; the D is unclear. This CDR3 comprises 17 residues. V was pared by 2 bases and J by 0 bases, with 16 bases between. Germline CDR1 and CDR2: MNHEY and SVGEGT. The CDR3 protein is CASSYPVQNFMNTEAFF. The CDR3 coding sequence is TGTGCCAGCAGTTACCCAGTCCAGAATTTCATGAACACTGAAGCTTTCTTT.

The rearrangement joins TRBV24-1 to TRBJ2-7, with D maybe TRBD1 (6 bases). In germline, CDR1 is KGHDR, CDR2 SFDVKD. V lost 3 bases to trimming and J lost 2 bases, with 13 bases between them. The CDR3 is 15 amino acids. CDR3 coding DNA: TGTGCCACCAGTGATCCCCAGGACAGTACCTACGAGCAGTACTTC. Translated, it gives CATSDPQDSTYEQYF.

J is TRBJ1-2 and V is TRBV12-3 or TRBV12-4, with 7 bases fitting TRBD1. J was trimmed by 2 bases and V by 4 bases; bases with no gene match: 1. The CDR3 extends over 13 amino acids. CDR3 DNA: TGTGCCAGCAGTTCGACAGGGAACTATGGCTACACCTTC. Its translation is CASSSTGNYGYTF.

The CDR3 bases are TGTGCCACCCGGGGTAGCTTCAACGAGCAGTACTTC. Its protein product is CATRGSFNEQYF. The rearrangement links TRBV19 to TRBJ2-7, with D maybe TRBD2 (5 bases). Germline CDR1 reads LNHDA; CDR2 reads SQIVND (reference sequence). Trimming removed 10 bases from V and 5 bases from J, with 15 bases in between. CDR3 size: 12 residues. Looking up the rest from reference TRBV19 and TRBJ2-7 gives the full variable domain: DGGITQSPKYLFRKEGQNVTLSCEQNLNHDAMYWYRQDPGQGLRLIYYSQIVNDFQKGDIAEGYSVSREKKESFPLTVTSAQKNPTAFYLCATRGSFNEQYFGPGTRLTVT.

This clone came up once. The chain recombines TRBV6-1 with TRBJ2-1, with unresolved D. The CDR3 runs 15 residues. Looked up from germline, CDR1 is MNHNS and CDR2 is SASEGT. Trimming left V 1 base short and J 6 bases short, with 13 bases between. The CDR3 is CASSEGGSWVNEQFF. The CDR3 DNA is TGTGCCAGCAGTGAAGGCGGCAGTTGGGTCAATGAGCAGTTCTTC.

The rearrangement joins TRBV5-1 to TRBJ1-1, with D possibly TRBD1 on 5 matching bases. The CDR3 loop spans 14 amino acids. Trimming removed 2 bases at V and 2 bases at J, with 10 bases between. Germline CDR1 SGHRS, CDR2 YFSETQ. CDR3 in amino acids: CASSFLDINTEAFF. The DNA for the CDR3 is TGCGCCAGCAGCTTCTTGGACATAAACACTGAAGCTTTCTTT. The complete variable domain, with remaining parts taken from reference TRBV5-1 and TRBJ1-1, reads KAGVTQTPRYLIKTRGQQVTLSCSPISGHRSVSWYQQTPGQGLQFLFEYFSETQRNKGNFPGRFSGRQFSNSRSEMNVSTLELGDSALYLCASSFLDINTEAFFGQGTRLTVV.

The chain carries TRBV5-1 and TRBJ1-6; TRBD1 matches 10 bases. The CDR3 length is 16 residues. V shed 0 bases, J shed 6 bases, and the junction held 3 bases outside the gene matches. CDR1 and CDR2 (germline): SGHRS, YFSETQ. CDR3 DNA sequence: TGCGCCAGCAGCTTGGGGGACAGGGGTAGTAATTCACCCCTCCACTTT. This sequence encodes CASSLGDRGSNSPLHF.

The chain links TRBV10-3 to TRBJ1-5; TRBD1 matches at 10 bases. The CDR3 consists of 13 residues. Germline V gene data show CDR1 as ENHRY and CDR2 as SYGVKD. Trimming at V came to 10 bases and at J to 7 bases, leaving 7 bases not matched to a gene. CDR3 in amino acids: CASRTGGDQPQHF. DNA for the CDR3: TGTGCCAGTCGGACAGGGGGAGACCAGCCCCAGCATTTT.

This clone came up many times. This sample also contains other DNA sequences that code for the same CDR3. This chain connects TRBV12-5 to TRBJ2-3; tentatively, D is TRBD2 (6 bases). CDR3 length equals 14 residues. CDR1 LGHNT and CDR2 FRNRAP come from the germline V gene. Trimming left V 2 bases short and J 11 bases short, with 17 bases between. The CDR3 is CASGLYGGRGQQYF. DNA of the CDR3: TGTGCTAGTGGTTTGTACGGGGGTCGGGGCCAGCAGTATTTT.

The chain is built from TRBV27 and TRBJ2-3, with 8 bases identical to TRBD1. V shed 7 bases and J 2 bases; nucleotides not matched to a gene: 8. CDR1 MNHEY and CDR2 SMNVEV come from the germline V gene (reference sequence). The length of the CDR3 is 15 residues. CDR3 sequence: CASTSWTGLTDTQYF. In DNA form, the CDR3 reads TGTGCCAGCACCTCCTGGACAGGGCTCACAGATACGCAGTATTTT.

The chain is built from TRBV7-8 and TRBJ2-3; 15 bases match TRBD2. The CDR3 runs to 19 residues. The J segment lost 5 bases and the V segment lost 5 bases, leaving 14 bases of the junction unmatched. Germline CDR1 SGHVS, CDR2 FQNEAQ. This CDR3 is CASSPLRTSGGDGIDTQYF. As DNA, the CDR3 is TGTGCCAGCAGCCCACTCCGGACTAGCGGGGGGGACGGGATAGATACGCAGTATTTT.